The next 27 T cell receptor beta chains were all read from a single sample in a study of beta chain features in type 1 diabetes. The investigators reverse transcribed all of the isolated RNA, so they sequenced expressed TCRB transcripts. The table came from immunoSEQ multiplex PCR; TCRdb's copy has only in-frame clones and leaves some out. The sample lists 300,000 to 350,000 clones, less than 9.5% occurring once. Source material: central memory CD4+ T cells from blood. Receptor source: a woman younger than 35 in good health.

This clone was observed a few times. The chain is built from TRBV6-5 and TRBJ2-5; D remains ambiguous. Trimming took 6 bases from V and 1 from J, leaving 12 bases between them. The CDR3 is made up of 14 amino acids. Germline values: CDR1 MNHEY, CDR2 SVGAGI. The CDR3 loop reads CASRPTSAQETQYF. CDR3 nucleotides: TGTGCCAGCAGGCCTACCTCCGCCCAAGAGACCCAGTACTTC.

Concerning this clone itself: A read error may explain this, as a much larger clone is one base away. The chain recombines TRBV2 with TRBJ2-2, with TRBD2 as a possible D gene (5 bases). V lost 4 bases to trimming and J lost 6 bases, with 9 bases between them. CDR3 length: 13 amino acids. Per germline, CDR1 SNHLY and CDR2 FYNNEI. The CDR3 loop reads CASSVAGPGELFF. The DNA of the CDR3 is TGTGCCAGCAGTGTGGCGGGCCCCGGGGAGCTGTTTTTT.

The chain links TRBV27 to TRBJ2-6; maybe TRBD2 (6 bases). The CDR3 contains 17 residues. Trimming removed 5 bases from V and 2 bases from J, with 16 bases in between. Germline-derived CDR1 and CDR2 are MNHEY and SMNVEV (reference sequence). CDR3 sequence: CASSLSGTQPGANVLTF. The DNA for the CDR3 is TGTGCCAGCAGTCTCTCCGGGACTCAACCTGGGGCCAACGTCCTGACTTTC.

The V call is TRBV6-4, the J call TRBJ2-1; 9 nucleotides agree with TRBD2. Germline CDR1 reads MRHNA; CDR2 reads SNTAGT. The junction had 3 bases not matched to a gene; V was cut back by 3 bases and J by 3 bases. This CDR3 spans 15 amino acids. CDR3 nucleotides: TGTGCCAGCAGTGAGGGTAGCGGGAGCTACAATGAGCAGTTCTTC. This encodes CASSEGSGSYNEQFF.

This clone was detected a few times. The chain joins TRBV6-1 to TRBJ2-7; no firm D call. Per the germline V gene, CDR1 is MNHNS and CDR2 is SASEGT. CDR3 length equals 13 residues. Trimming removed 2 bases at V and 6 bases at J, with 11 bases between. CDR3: CASSESLGIEQYF. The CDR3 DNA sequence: TGTGCCAGCAGTGAAAGCCTAGGTATCGAGCAGTACTTC.

The CDR3 nucleotides are TGTGCCAGTAGTATTCCGGGACGGCCAAACATTCAGTACTTC. Amino acid sequence: CASSIPGRPNIQYF. The V gene is TRBV19, the J gene TRBJ2-4; D possibly uses TRBD1 or TRBD2 (5 bases each). The V end lost 3 bases, the J end lost 6 bases, and 12 bases lay between the germline ends. CDR1 LNHDA and CDR2 SQIVND come from the germline V gene (reference sequence). This CDR3 is 14 amino acids long. Full variable domain (rest looked up from reference TRBV19 and TRBJ2-4): DGGITQSPKYLFRKEGQNVTLSCEQNLNHDAMYWYRQDPGQGLRLIYYSQIVNDFQKGDIAEGYSVSREKKESFPLTVTSAQKNPTAFYLCASSIPGRPNIQYFGAGTRLSVL.

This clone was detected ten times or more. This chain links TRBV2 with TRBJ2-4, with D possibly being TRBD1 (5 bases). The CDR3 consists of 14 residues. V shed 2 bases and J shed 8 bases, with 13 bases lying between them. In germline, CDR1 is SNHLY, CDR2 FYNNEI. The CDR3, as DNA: TGTGCCAGCAGTGAAAGGGGCGGTGTGGACATTCAGTACTTC. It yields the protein CASSERGGVDIQYF.

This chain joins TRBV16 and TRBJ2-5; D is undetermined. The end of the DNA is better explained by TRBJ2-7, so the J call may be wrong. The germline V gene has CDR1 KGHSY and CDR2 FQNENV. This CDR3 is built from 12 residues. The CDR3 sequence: CASSQSPYEQYF. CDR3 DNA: TGTGCCAGCAGCCAATCACCTTACGAGCAGTACTTC.

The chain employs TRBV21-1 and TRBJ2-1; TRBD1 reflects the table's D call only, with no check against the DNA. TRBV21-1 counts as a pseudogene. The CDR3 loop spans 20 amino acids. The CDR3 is CASSKRDREVTWLGYNEQFF. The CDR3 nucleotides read TGTGCCAGCAGCAAAAGGGACAGGGAGGTCACATGGCTGGGATACAATGAGCAGTTCTTC.

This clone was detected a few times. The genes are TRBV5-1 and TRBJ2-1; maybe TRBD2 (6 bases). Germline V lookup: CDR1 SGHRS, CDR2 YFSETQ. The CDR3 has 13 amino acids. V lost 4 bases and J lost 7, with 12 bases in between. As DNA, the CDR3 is TGCGCCAGCAGCAAGACTAGAATGAATGAGCAGTTCTTC. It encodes CASSKTRMNEQFF.

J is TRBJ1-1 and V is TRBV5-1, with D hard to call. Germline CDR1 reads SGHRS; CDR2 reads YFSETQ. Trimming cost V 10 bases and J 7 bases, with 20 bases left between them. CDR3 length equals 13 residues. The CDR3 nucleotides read TGCGCCCGATGGGAAACAAACCGAAATGAAGCTTTCTTT. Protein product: CARWETNRNEAFF.

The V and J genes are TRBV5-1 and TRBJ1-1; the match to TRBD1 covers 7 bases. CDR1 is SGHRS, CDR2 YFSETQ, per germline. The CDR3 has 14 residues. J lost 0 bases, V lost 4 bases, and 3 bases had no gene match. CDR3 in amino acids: CASSGDSMNTEAFF. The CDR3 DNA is TGCGCCAGCAGCGGGGACAGTATGAACACTGAAGCTTTCTTT.

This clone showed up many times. CDR3 amino acids: CASSLARASGFQETQYF. CDR3 nucleotides: TGTGCCAGCAGCTTAGCGAGGGCTAGCGGGTTCCAAGAGACCCAGTACTTC. This chain links TRBV11-1 with TRBJ2-5; TRBD2 matches at 8 bases. V lost 0 bases to trimming and J lost 1 base; unmatched junction nucleotides: 7. CDR1 is SGHAT and CDR2 is FQDESV in the germline V gene (reference sequence). The CDR3 extends over 17 amino acids.

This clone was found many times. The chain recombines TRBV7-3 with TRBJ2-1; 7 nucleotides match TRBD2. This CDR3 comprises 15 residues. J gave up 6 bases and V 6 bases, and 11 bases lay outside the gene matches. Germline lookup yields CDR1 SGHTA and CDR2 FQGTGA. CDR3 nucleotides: TGTGCCAGCAGTCCGGCTAGCGGAGTACTCAATGAGCAGTTCTTC. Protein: CASSPASGVLNEQFF.

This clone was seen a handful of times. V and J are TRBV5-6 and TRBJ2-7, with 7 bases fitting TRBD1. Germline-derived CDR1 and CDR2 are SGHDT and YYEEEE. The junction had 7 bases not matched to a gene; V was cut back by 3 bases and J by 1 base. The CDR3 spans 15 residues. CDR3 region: CASSWRQGGSYEQYF. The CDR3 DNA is TGTGCCAGCAGCTGGAGACAGGGCGGGTCCTACGAGCAGTACTTC.

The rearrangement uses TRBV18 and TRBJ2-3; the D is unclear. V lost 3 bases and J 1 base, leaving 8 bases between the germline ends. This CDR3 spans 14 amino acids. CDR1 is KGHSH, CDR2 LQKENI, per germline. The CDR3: CASSPSYGTDTQYF. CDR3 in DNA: TGTGCCAGCTCACCTAGCTATGGCACAGATACGCAGTATTTT.

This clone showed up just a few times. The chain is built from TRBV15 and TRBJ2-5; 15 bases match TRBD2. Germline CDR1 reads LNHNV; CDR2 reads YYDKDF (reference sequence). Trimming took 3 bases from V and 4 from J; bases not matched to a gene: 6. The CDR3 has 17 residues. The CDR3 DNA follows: TGTGCCACCAGCAGGAGGACTAGCGGGAGGGGTTCAGAGACCCAGTACTTC. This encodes CATSRRTSGRGSETQYF. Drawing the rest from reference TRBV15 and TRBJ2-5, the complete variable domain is DAMVIQNPRYQVTQFGKPVTLSCSQTLNHNVMYWYQQKSSQAPKLLFHYYDKDFNNEADTPDNFQSRRPNTSFCFLDIRSPGLGDTAMYLCATSRRTSGRGSETQYFGPGTRLLVL.

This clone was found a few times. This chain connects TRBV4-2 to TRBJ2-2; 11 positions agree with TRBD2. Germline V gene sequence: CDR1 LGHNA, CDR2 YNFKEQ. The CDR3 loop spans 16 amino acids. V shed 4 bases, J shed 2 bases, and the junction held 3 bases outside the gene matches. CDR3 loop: CASSPSGRFNTGELFF. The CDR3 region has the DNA TGTGCCAGCAGCCCTAGCGGGAGGTTTAACACCGGGGAGCTGTTTTTT.

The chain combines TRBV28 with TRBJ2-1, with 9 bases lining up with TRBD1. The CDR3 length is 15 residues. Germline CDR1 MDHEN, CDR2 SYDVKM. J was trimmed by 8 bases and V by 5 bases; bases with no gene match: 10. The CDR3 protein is CASSEPGQGVYEQFF. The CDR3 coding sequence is TGTGCCAGCAGTGAACCGGGACAGGGTGTGTATGAGCAGTTCTTC.

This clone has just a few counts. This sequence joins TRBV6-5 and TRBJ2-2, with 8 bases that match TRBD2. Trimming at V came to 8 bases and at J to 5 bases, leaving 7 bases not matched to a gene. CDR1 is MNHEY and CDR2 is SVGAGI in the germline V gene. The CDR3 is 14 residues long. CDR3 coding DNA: TGTGCCAGCCAGGGACTAGAACTAACCGGGGAGCTGTTTTTT. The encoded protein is CASQGLELTGELFF.

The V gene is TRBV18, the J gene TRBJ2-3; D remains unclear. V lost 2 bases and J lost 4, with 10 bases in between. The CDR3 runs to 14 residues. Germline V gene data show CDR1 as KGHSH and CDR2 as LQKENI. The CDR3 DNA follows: TGTGCCAGCTCACCATCTCTCCTAGCAGATACGCAGTATTTT. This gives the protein CASSPSLLADTQYF.

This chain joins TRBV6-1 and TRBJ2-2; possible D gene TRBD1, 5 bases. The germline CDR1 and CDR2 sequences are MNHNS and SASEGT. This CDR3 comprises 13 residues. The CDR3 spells CTAGATNTGELFF. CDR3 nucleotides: TGTACCGCTGGGGCGACGAACACCGGGGAGCTGTTTTTT.

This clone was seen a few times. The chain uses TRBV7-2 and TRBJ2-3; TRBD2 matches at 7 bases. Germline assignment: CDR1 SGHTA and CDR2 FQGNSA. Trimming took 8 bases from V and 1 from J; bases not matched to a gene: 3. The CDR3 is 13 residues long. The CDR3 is CASGLAGTDTQYF. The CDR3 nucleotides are TGTGCCAGCGGGCTAGCGGGCACAGATACGCAGTATTTT.

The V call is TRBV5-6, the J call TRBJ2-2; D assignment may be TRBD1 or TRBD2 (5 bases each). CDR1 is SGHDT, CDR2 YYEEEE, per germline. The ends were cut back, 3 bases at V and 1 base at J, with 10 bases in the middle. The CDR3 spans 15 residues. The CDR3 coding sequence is TGTGCCAGCAGCTCGGGACGGAAGAACACCGGGGAGCTGTTTTTT. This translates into CASSSGRKNTGELFF.

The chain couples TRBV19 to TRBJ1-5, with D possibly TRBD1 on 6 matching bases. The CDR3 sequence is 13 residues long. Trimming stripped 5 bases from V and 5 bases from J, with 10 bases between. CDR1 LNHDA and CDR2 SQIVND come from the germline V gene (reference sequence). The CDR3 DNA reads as TGTGCCAGTAGTGGACAGAGGGATCAGCCCCAGCATTTT. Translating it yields CASSGQRDQPQHF.

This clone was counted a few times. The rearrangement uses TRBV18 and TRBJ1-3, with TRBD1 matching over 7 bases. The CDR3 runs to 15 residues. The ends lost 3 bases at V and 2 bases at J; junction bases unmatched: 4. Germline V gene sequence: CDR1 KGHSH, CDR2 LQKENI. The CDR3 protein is CASSPGTAAGNTIYF. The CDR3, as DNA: TGTGCCAGCTCACCTGGGACAGCAGCTGGAAACACCATATATTTT.

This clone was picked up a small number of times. In DNA form, the CDR3 reads TGTGCCAGCAGCTTAGCAACTACCCGCTCCTACAATGAGCAGTTCTTC. This translates into CASSLATTRSYNEQFF. The chain is built from TRBV7-2 and TRBJ2-1, with no clear D. The V and J ends lost 0 bases and 0 bases respectively, with 9 bases between them. The germline V gene has CDR1 SGHTA and CDR2 FQGNSA. CDR3 size: 16 residues.